The clone carrying this T cell receptor beta chain was counted once. This could be a read error, since a much larger clone is one nucleotide away. Using genomic DNA as the template, TCR beta VDJ and CDR3 profiling was carried out. MiXCR, run by TCRdb on the reads, gives a single entry per CDR3 protein. Among about 470,000 distinct CDR3 sequences listed, around 30% were seen once. This record comes from a study of CD8+CD57+ T cells in acquired aplastic anemia. Study-level information: Sorted CD4+ plus CD8+ cells gave DNA averaging roughly 3 ug.

Trimming shortened V by 3 bases and J by 5 bases, and 14 bases separated the two germline ends. The CDR3 length is 15 residues. Germline CDR1 WSHSY, CDR2 SAAADI. Patients chosen for sequencing had shown CD8+CD57+ cell expansion by flow cytometry. The receptor's source is a human donor with aplastic anemia. The genes are TRBV10-2 and TRBJ2-1, with no clear D. The specimen was sorted CD4+, CD8+, or CD8+CD57+ T cells (not recorded which) from PBMCs. The DNA for the CDR3 is TGCGCCAGCAGTGATCTACTAATCAGTAACAATGAGCAGTTCTTC. Amino acid sequence: CASSDLLISNNEQFF.